This T cell receptor (beta chain) came from a study of blood T cell repertoires in COVID-19. Study in general: Some COVID-19 samples were acute and others convalescent; all came from the United States, Italy and Spain. Nucleic acid was either cDNA or gDNA, and it came from T cells, B-cell-depleted T cells, or PBMCs.

Germline lookup yields CDR1 SNHLY and CDR2 FYNNEI. CDR3 length: 15 residues. With V trimmed by 6 bases and J by 9 bases, 10 bases remained unmatched. Original methodology: Counts of nucleated cells, estimated from reference gene primer amplification, were obtained. Libraries were prepared by immunoSEQ multiplex PCR; TCRdb keeps only in-frame clonotypes and omits some of them. For V, J and clone size, that table is used; D and trimming come from the DNA. The table has a few hundred thousand clones, approximately 80% seen once. This TCR was recovered from a woman aged 18-35 years with acute or convalescent COVID-19. The V gene is TRBV2, the J gene TRBJ1-6; 8 bases map to TRBD1. Sequenced material: peripheral blood. CDR3 in amino acids: CASRATGALGSPLHF. DNA of the CDR3: TGTGCCAGCAGAGCGACAGGGGCCCTTGGTTCACCCCTCCACTTT.